This is a list of T cell receptor beta chains from one sample in a study of OX40 agonist ivuxolimab in advanced cancers. Measured with immunoSEQ multiplex PCR; TCRdb has only the in-frame clones, and not every one. This sample has approximately 97,000 clones, with roughly nine tenths found just once. Sequenced material: CD4+ or CD8+ T cells sorted from blood, taken in a trial of the OX40 agonist ivuxolimab. The receptors come from an adult with an advanced solid tumor such as melanoma, head and neck, liver or kidney cancer. Both conserved end residues are trimmed from each CDR3. Each record gives: V gene, CDR3 protein.

V gene: TRBV11-2
CDR3 protein: ASSKNSGRGTDTQY

V gene: TRBV27
CDR3 protein: ASNPSGGSTDTQY

V gene: TRBV7-2
CDR3 protein: ASSLDAASPSYEQY

V gene: TRBV7-2
CDR3 protein: ASSSQSGIYEQY

V gene: TRBV7-7
CDR3 protein: ASSQQANTEAF

V gene: TRBV6-5
CDR3 protein: ASSYNGVGANTEAF

V gene: TRBV7-3
CDR3 protein: ASSQGLAGGPGDEQF

V gene: TRBV7-9
CDR3 protein: ASSLVEQGRYNSPLH

V gene: TRBV6-5
CDR3 protein: ASSYSAGGARYEQY

V gene: TRBV9
CDR3 protein: ASSVGEDIQY

V gene: TRBV4-2
CDR3 protein: ASSSLTGGNEKLF

V gene: TRBV19
CDR3 protein: ASKGSEAF

V gene: TRBV9
CDR3 protein: ASSDGLDDLDGQY

V gene: TRBV4-1
CDR3 protein: ASSRGQLNTEAF

V gene: TRBV7-2
CDR3 protein: ASSLGSVLLAPLH

V gene: TRBV6-5
CDR3 protein: VTGGSLIYNEQF

V gene: TRBV2
CDR3 protein: ASSGGQEDYGYT

V gene: TRBV5-6
CDR3 protein: ASSFGRGRQETQY

V gene: TRBV30
CDR3 protein: AWGHQTYNEQF

V gene: TRBV13
CDR3 protein: ASSLLSGRLISTDTQY

V gene: TRBV27
CDR3 protein: ASSLSQYTGELF

V gene: TRBV11-3
CDR3 protein: ASSLGGAGANVLT

V gene: TRBV6-1
CDR3 protein: ASRGQGFQPQH

V gene: TRBV5-1
CDR3 protein: ASSAGRLAYEQY

V gene: TRBV19
CDR3 protein: ASSMPGQGRTEAF

V gene: TRBV6-5
CDR3 protein: ASSREHNEQF

V gene: TRBV11-3
CDR3 protein: ASSQTGQFPANYGYT

V gene: TRBV25-1
CDR3 protein: ASRATTGELF

V gene: TRBV7-9
CDR3 protein: ASSTDTGQGSINEQF

V gene: TRBV10-2
CDR3 protein: ASSWTGEQGYT

V gene: TRBV7-9
CDR3 protein: ASTLGVNGGVETQY

V gene: TRBV2
CDR3 protein: ATPRDALAKNIQY

V gene: TRBV18
CDR3 protein: ASSPGPNSNQPQH

V gene: TRBV7-6
CDR3 protein: ASSFSGLELYEQY

V gene: TRBV10-3
CDR3 protein: AIGTANEKLF

V gene: TRBV5-1
CDR3 protein: ASSSRALESYT

V gene: TRBV2
CDR3 protein: ASRVRSGEGRTEAF

V gene: TRBV7-3
CDR3 protein: ASSLNVWQGGNEQF

V gene: TRBV5-1
CDR3 protein: ASSVDRANTEAF

V gene: TRBV10-3
CDR3 protein: AISVKFPDTQY

V gene: TRBV7-9
CDR3 protein: ASSFTGLYGYT

V gene: TRBV5-8
CDR3 protein: ASSFRGYSNQPQH

V gene: TRBV7-3
CDR3 protein: ASSPTPLAGANTGELF

V gene: TRBV2
CDR3 protein: ASGALRYEQY

V gene: TRBV6-5
CDR3 protein: ASSSGSNTGELF